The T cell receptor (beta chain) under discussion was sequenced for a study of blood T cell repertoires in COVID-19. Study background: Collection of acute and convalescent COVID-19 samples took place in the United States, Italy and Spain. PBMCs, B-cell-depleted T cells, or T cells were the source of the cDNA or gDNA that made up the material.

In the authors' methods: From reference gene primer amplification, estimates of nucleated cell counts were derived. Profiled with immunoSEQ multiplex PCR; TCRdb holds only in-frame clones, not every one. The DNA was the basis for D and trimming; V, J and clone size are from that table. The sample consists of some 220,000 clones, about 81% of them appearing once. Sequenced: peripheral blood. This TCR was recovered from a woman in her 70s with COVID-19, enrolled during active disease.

The CDR3: CASSQGGNGYTF. The CDR3 DNA sequence: TGTGCCAGCAGCCAAGGAGGGAATGGCTACACCTTC. The chain is built from TRBV3-1 (or the pseudogene TRBV3-2) and TRBJ1-2; no firm D call. V lost 1 base to trimming and J lost 6 bases, with 6 bases between them. The CDR3 is 12 residues long. Germline V gives CDR1 LGHDT, CDR2 YNNKEL (reference sequence).